This TCR beta chain was found in a study of post-analysis software for immune sequencing data. Notes on the study in general: Five or six TRBV segments were significantly more frequent in patients than in controls. TRBV5-6, TRBV5-1 and TRBV20-1 were among these segments.

Every TCR beta cDNA library bore unique molecular identifiers. TCRdb re-called the PCR reads through MiXCR, storing one row per CDR3 protein. The sample holds 150,000 to 200,000 distinct CDR3 sequences, around 30% seen once. This CDR3 comprises 12 residues. Trimming removed 4 bases at V and 1 base at J, with 7 bases between. CDR1 and CDR2 (germline): SQVTM, ANQGSEA. This clonotype appeared many times. Its target is not known. The sequence was obtained from a girl between 5 and 17 years old with multiple sclerosis. This sequence joins TRBV29-1 and TRBJ2-5, with D possibly matching TRBD1 (5 bases). What was sequenced was blood. This CDR3 reads CSVGTSQETQYF. CDR3 nucleotides: TGCAGCGTTGGGACATCCCAAGAGACCCAGTACTTC.